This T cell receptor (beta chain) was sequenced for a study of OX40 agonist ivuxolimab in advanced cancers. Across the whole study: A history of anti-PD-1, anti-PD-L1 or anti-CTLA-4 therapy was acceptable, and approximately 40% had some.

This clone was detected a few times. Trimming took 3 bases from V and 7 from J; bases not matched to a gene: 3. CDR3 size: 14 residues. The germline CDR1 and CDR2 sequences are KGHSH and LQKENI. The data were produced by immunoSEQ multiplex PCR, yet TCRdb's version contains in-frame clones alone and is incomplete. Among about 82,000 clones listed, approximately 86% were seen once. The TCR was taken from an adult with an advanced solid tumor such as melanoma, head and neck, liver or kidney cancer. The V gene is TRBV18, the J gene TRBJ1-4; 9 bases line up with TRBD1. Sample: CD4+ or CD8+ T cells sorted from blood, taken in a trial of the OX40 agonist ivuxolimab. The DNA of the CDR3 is TGTGCCAGCTCACCGGGACAGGGATCTGAAAAACTGTTTTTT. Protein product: CASSPGQGSEKLFF.